This is a list of T cell receptor beta chains from one sample in a study of blood T cells in healthy people across ages. TCRdb analysed the 5' RACE reads with MiXCR anew, one entry per CDR3 protein. The data show about 1.1 million distinct CDR3 sequences, with less than 45% seen just once and about an eighth held by the top ten. The sample comprised blood. These receptor sequences come from a young man in good health. Both conserved end residues are part of each CDR3. The D gene is left open where the match is weak. Not every row has a clone size; where given, it reads once, few, many or a size class.

>TRBV28|15|NA|TRBJ2-1|TRBD2
CASSSRLAGLDEQFF
TGTGCCAGCAGTTCCCGACTAGCGGGGTTGGATGAGCAGTTCTTC
>TRBV4-3|17|once|TRBJ2-1|NA
CASSQEPAAGNYNEQFF
TGCGCCAGCAGCCAAGAGCCCGCGGCGGGTAATTACAATGAGCAGTTCTTC
>TRBV14|13|NA|TRBJ2-1|NA
CASGPSTYNEQFF
TGTGCCAGCGGCCCCTCCACCTACAATGAGCAGTTCTTC
>TRBV27|17|few|TRBJ1-6|TRBD1
CASSPTGTGGYNSPLHF
TGTGCCAGCAGTCCGACCGGGACAGGGGGTTATAATTCACCCCTCCACTTT
>TRBV10-3|15|NA|TRBJ1-1|TRBD1
CASLKPGQMNTEAFF
TGTGCCTCCCTTAAGCCGGGACAGATGAACACTGAAGCTTTCTTT
>TRBV5-1|15|NA|TRBJ2-2|NA
CASSLAGDSTGELFF
TGCGCCAGCAGCTTGGCAGGGGATAGCACCGGGGAGCTGTTTTTT
>TRBV10-3|17|NA|TRBJ2-2|TRBD2
CAISGLTSGDNTGELFF
TGTGCCATCAGTGGGTTGACTAGCGGAGACAACACCGGGGAGCTGTTTTTT
>TRBV20-1|13|few|TRBJ2-5|TRBD1
CSARGQGQETQYF
TGCAGTGCTAGGGGACAGGGTCAAGAGACCCAGTACTTC
>TRBV7-2|13|few|TRBJ1-2|NA
CASSPSQGLGYTF
TGTGCCAGCAGCCCCTCGCAGGGGTTGGGCTACACCTTC
>TRBV4-1|15|once|TRBJ2-1|NA
CASNQRTAGHNKQFF
TGCGCCAGCAACCAAAGGACAGCCGGACACAATAAGCAGTTCTTC
>TRBV5-1|12|few|TRBJ2-4|TRBD1
CASSSHRGGQYF
TGCGCCAGCAGCTCCCACAGGGGTGGGCAGTACTTC
>TRBV18|15|NA|TRBJ1-2|NA
CASSPGIQTGYGYTF
TGTGCCAGCTCACCAGGTATCCAGACCGGCTATGGCTACACCTTC
>TRBV20-1|15|few|TRBJ2-5|TRBD1
CSVALDWTGIREQYF
TGCAGTGTTGCACTCGATTGGACAGGGATTCGAGAGCAGTACTTC
>TRBV20-1|17|few|TRBJ2-3|NA
CSAGNEMGGGSTDTQYF
TGCAGTGCTGGGAACGAGATGGGCGGGGGCAGCACAGATACGCAGTATTTT
>TRBV20-1|14|NA|TRBJ2-1|NA
CSASRRLGYNEQFF
TGCAGTGCTAGCCGACGGTTAGGCTACAATGAGCAGTTCTTC
>TRBV6-2/TRBV6-3|13|few|TRBJ1-5|NA
CASSYQVVQPQHF
TGTGCCAGCAGTTACCAGGTTGTGCAGCCCCAGCATTTT
>TRBV5-5|16|NA|TRBJ2-5|NA
CASSLVGRGTYNEQYF
TGTGCCAGCAGCTTGGTTGGCAGGGGTACCTACAATGAGCAGTACTTC
>TRBV6-6|16|NA|TRBJ1-1|NA
CASSYAGHPELPEAFF
TGTGCCAGCAGTTACGCGGGACACCCCGAGTTGCCTGAAGCTTTCTTT